This T cell receptor (beta chain) was identified during a study of cytomegalovirus exposure and HLA in healthy donors. Study at large: The roughly 130 validation repertoires used the same platform as the roughly 670 first-cohort repertoires, a later analysis reported.

General study results and limits: TCR beta chains numbering under 200 were designated cytomegalovirus-associated.

Regarding this clone: Its antigen is unidentified.

This CDR3 has 14 amino acids. V lost 2 bases to trimming and J lost 8 bases, with 12 bases between them. Germline lookup yields CDR1 MNHEY and CDR2 SVGAGI. Measured with immunoSEQ multiplex PCR; TCRdb has only the in-frame clones, and not every one. The top ten hold more than 6.5% of the sample, which has 200,000 or so clones, over 65% seen once. The chain combines TRBV6-5 with TRBJ1-4; a possible D gene is TRBD1 (5 bases). This TCR derives from a man aged 18 to 30 in good health and CMV-seropositive. What was sequenced was PBMCs. CDR3 sequence (DNA): TGTGCCAGCAGTTACGGGACTCGGGGGGAAAAACTGTTTTTT. This sequence encodes CASSYGTRGEKLFF.